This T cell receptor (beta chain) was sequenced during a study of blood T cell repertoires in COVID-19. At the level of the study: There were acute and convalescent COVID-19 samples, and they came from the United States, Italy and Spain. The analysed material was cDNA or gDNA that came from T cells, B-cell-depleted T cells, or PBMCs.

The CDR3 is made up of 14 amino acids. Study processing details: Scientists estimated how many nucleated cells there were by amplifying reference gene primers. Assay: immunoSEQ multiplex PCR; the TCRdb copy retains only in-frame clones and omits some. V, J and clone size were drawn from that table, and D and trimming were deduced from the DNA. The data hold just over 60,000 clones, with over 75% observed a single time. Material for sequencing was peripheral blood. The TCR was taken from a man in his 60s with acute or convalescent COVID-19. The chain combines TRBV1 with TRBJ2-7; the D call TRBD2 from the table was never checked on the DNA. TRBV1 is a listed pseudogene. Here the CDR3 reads CTTLSPSGSYEQYF. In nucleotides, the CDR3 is TGCACCACCCTATCTCCTAGCGGGAGCTACGAGCAGTACTTC.